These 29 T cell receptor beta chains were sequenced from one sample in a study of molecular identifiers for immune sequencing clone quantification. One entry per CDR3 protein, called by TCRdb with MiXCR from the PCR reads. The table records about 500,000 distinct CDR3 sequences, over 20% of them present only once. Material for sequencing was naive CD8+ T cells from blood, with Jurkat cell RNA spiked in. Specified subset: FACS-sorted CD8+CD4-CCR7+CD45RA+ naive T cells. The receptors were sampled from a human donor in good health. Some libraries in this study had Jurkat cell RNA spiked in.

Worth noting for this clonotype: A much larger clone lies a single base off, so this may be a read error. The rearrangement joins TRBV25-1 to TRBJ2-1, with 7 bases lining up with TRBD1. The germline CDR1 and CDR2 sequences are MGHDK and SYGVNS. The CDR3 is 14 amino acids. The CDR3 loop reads CAGSELTTGNEQFF. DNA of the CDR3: TGTGCCGGCAGTGAATTAACGACAGGGAATGAGCAGTTCTTC. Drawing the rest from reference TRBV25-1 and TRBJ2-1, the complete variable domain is EADIYQTPRYLVIGTGKKITLECSQTMGHDKMYWYQQDPGMELHLIHYSYGVNSTEKGDLSSESTVSRIRTEHFPLTLESARPSHTSQYLCAGSELTTGNEQFFGPGTRLTVL.

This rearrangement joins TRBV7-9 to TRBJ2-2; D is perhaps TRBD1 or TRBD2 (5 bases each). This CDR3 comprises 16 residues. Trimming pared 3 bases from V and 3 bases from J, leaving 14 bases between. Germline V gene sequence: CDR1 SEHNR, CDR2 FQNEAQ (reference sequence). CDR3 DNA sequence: TGTGCCAGCAGCTTGTCGTCAGGGACGGACACCGGGGAGCTGTTTTTT. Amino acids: CASSLSSGTDTGELFF.

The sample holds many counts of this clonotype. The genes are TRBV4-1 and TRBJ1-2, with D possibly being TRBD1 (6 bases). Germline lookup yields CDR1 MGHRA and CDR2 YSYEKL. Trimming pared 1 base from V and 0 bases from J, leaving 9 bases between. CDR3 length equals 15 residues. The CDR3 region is CASSQGTAANYGYTF. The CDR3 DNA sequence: TGCGCCAGCAGCCAAGGGACAGCTGCTAACTATGGCTACACCTTC.

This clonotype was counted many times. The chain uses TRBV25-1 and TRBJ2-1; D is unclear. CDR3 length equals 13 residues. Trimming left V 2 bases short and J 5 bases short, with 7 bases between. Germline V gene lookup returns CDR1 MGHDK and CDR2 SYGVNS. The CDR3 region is CASSEVGNNEQFF. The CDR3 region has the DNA TGTGCCAGCAGTGAAGTTGGCAACAATGAGCAGTTCTTC.

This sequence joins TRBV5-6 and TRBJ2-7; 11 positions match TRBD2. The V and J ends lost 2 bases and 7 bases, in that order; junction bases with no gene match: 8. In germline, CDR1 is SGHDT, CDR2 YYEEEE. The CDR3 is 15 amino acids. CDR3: CASSFSGGAVWEQYF. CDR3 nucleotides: TGTGCCAGCAGCTTTAGCGGGGGGGCAGTATGGGAGCAGTACTTC.

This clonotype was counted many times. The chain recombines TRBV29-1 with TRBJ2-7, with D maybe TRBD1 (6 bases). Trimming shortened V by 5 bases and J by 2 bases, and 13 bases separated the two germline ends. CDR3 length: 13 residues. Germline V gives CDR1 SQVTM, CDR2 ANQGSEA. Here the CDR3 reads CSVPSAGAYEQYF. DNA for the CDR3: TGCAGCGTTCCTTCGGCAGGGGCCTACGAGCAGTACTTC.

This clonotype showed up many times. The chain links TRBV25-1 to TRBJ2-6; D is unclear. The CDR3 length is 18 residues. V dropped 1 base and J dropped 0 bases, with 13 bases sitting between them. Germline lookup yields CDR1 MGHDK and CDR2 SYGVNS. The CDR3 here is CASSESRDFGSGANVLTF. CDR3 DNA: TGTGCCAGCAGTGAATCTAGGGATTTCGGCTCTGGGGCCAACGTCCTGACTTTC.

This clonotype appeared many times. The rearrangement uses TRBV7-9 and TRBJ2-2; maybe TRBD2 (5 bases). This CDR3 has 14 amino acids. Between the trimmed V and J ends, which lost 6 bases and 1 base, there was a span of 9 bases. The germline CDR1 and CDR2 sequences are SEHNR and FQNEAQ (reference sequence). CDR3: CASRDTRNTGELFF. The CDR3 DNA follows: TGTGCCAGCAGGGATACTAGGAACACCGGGGAGCTGTTTTTT.

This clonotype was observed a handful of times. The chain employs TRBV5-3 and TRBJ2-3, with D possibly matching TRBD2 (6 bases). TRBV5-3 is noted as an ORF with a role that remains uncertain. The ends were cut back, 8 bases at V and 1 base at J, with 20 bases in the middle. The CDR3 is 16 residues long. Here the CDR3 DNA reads TGTGCCAGCAGCGTCGATGACTGGGGGGGCACAGATACGCAGTATTTT. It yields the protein CASSVDDWGGTDTQYF.

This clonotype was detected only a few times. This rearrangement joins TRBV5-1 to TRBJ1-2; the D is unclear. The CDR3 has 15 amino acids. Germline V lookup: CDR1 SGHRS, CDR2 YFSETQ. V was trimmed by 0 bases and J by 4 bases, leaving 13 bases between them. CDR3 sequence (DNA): TGCGCCAGCAGCTTGGGATACAGTGATGCCTATGGCTACACCTTC. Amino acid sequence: CASSLGYSDAYGYTF.

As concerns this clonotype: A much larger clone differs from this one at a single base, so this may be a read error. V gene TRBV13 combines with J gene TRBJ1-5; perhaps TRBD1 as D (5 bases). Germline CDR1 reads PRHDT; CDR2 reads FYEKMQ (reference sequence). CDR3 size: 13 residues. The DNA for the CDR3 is TGTGCCGGCAGCGGGGGTGGGCATCAGCCCCAGCATTTT. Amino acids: CAGSGGGHQPQHF.

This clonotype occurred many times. CDR3 DNA sequence: TGTGCCAGCAGCTTAAAGGGGGGTACGCAGTATTTT. Its translation is CASSLKGGTQYF. The rearrangement joins TRBV7-6 to TRBJ2-3, with D perhaps TRBD1 or TRBD2 (6 bases each). The germline V gene encodes CDR1 SGHVS and CDR2 FNYEAQ. This CDR3 comprises 12 residues. Deletions cut 2 bases from V and 8 bases from J, with 8 bases between.

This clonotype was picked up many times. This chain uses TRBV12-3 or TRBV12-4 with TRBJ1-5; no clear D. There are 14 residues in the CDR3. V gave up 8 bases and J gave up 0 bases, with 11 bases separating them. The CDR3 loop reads CASQPTGSNQPQHF. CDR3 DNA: TGTGCCAGCCAGCCGACGGGTAGCAATCAGCCCCAGCATTTT.

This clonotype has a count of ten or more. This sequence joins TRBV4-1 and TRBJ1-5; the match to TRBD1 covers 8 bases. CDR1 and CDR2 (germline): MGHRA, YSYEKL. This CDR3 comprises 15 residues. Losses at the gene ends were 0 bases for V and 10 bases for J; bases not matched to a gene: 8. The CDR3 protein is CASSQDPGGYDPQHF. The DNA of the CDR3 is TGCGCCAGCAGCCAAGATCCAGGGGGCTATGATCCCCAGCATTTT.

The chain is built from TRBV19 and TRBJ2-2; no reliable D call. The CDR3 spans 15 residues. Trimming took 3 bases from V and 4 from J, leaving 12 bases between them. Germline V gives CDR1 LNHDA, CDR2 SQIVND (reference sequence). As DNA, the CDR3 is TGTGCCAGTAGTATGGCCGGAAGAGCCACCGGGGAGCTGTTTTTT. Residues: CASSMAGRATGELFF. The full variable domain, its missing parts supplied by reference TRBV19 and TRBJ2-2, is DGGITQSPKYLFRKEGQNVTLSCEQNLNHDAMYWYRQDPGQGLRLIYYSQIVNDFQKGDIAEGYSVSREKKESFPLTVTSAQKNPTAFYLCASSMAGRATGELFFGEGSRLTVL.

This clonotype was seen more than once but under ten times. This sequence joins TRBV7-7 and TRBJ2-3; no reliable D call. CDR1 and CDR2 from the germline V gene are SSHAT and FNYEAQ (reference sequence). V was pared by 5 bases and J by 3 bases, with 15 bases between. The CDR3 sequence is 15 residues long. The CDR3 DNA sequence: TGTGCCAGCAGCACCCGGCGGATTCAGACAGATACGCAGTATTTT. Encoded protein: CASSTRRIQTDTQYF.

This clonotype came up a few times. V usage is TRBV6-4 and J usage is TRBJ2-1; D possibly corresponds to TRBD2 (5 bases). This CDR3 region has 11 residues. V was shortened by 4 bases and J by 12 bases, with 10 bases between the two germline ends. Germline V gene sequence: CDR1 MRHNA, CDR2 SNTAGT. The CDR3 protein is CASSGSGGQFF. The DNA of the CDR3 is TGTGCCAGCAGTGGCAGTGGAGGGCAGTTCTTC.

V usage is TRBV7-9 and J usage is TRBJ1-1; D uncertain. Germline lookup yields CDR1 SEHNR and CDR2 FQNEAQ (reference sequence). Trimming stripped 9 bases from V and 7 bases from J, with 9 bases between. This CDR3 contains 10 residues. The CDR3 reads CASRSDEAFF. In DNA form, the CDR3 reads TGTGCCAGTAGGTCAGATGAAGCTTTCTTT.

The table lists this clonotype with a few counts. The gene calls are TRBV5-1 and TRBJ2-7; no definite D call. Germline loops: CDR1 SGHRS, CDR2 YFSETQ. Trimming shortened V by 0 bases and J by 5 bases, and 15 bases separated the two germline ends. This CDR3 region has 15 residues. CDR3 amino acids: CASSLVDLNGNEQYF. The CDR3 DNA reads TGCGCCAGCAGCTTGGTAGACCTCAACGGAAACGAGCAGTACTTC.

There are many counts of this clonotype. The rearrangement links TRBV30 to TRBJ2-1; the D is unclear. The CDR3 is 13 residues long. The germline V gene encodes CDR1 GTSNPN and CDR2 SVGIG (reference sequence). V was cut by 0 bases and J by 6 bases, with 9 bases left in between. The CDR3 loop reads CAWSVTVPNEQFF. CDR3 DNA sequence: TGTGCCTGGAGTGTAACCGTTCCCAATGAGCAGTTCTTC.

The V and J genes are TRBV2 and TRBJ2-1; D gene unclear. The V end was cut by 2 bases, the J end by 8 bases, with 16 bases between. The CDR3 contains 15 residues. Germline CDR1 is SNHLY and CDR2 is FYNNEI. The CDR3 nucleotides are TGTGCCAGCAGTGAAAGTCAGGTGGTCCTCGATGAGCAGTTCTTC. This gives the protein CASSESQVVLDEQFF.

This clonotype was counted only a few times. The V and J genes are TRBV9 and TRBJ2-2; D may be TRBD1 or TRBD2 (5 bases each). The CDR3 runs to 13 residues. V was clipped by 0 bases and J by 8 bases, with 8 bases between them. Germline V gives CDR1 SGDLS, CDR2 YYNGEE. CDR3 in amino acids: CASSVGGVGELFF. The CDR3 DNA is TGTGCCAGCAGCGTAGGAGGGGTGGGGGAGCTGTTTTTT.

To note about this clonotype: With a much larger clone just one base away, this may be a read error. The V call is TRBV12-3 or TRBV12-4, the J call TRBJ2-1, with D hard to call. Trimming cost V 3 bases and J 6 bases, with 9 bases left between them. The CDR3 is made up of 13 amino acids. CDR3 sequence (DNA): TGTGCCAGCAGTTTTTGGGAAAGCAATGAGCAGTTCTTC. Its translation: CASSFWESNEQFF.

CDR3 nucleotides: TGTGCCAGCAGTTACTCGGTGGAGTGGTCCTCCACAGATACGCAGTATTTT. It encodes CASSYSVEWSSTDTQYF. V is TRBV6-2 or TRBV6-3 and J is TRBJ2-3, with D uncertain. The CDR3 length is 17 residues. CDR1 and CDR2 from the germline V gene are MNHEY and SVGEGT. V lost 0 bases, J lost 2 bases, and 15 bases lay in between.

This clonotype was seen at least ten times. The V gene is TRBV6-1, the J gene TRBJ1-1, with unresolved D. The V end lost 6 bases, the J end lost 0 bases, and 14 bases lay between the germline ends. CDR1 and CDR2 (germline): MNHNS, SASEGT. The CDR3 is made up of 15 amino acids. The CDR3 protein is CASRPQWAMNTEAFF. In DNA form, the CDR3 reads TGTGCCAGCAGACCACAATGGGCTATGAACACTGAAGCTTTCTTT.

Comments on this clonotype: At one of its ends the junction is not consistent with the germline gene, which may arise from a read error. CDR3 nucleotides: TGTGCCAGCAATTTAAGGGGGGCGCGGAATGAGCAGTTCTTC. This translates into CASNLRGARNEQFF. The V gene is TRBV27, the J gene TRBJ2-1; D is possibly TRBD1 or TRBD2 (6 bases each). The CDR3 is made up of 14 amino acids. CDR1 MNHEY and CDR2 SMNVEV come from the germline V gene (reference sequence).

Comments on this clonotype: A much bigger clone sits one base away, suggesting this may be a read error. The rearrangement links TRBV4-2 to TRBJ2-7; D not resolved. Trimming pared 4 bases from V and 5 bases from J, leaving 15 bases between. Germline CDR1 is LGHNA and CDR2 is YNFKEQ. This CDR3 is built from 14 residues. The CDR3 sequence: CASSPQESRNEQYF. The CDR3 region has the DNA TGTGCCAGCAGCCCACAAGAGAGCCGCAACGAGCAGTACTTC.

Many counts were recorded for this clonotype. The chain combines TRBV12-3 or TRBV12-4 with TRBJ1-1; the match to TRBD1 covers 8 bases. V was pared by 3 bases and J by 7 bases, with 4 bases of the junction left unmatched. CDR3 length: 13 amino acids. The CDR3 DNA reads TGTGCCAGCAGTTTTGCAGGGGGCTTTGAAGCTTTCTTT. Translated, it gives CASSFAGGFEAFF.

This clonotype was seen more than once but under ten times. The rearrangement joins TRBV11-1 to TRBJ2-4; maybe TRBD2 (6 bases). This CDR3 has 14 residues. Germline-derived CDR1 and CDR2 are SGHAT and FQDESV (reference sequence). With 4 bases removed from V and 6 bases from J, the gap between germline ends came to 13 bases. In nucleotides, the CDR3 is TGTGCCAGCAGCTCAGTACCCGGGGGAAACATTCAGTACTTC. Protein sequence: CASSSVPGGNIQYF.